A single sample gave rise to the 3 T cell receptor beta chains below, sequenced in a study of T cells expressing NK-cell markers. TCRdb reprocessed the 5' RACE reads and keeps a single row for each CDR3 protein, giving no DNA. The sample table sets out approximately 460,000 distinct CDR3 sequences. The sample consisted of blood T cells: a sorted CD56 or NKG2C T cell subset, CD4+ or CD8+ T cells, or bulk PBMC T cells (not recorded which). All receptors come from a woman between 18 and 70 years old in good health.

The rearrangement links TRBV12-3 or TRBV12-4 to TRBJ2-3; the D call of TRBD2 rests on TCRdb alone, since no DNA is present to check it. This CDR3 is built from 14 residues. This chain's CDR3 is CASSSGRVADTQYF.

V gene TRBV5-1 combines with J gene TRBJ2-4. Germline loops: CDR1 SGHRS, CDR2 YFSETQ. This CDR3 spans 15 amino acids. Here the CDR3 reads CASSFDRSAKNIQYF.

This chain connects TRBV20-1 to TRBJ1-5; without DNA, the TCRdb call of TRBD1 cannot be checked. Looked up from germline, CDR1 is DFQATT and CDR2 is SNEGSKA (reference sequence). The CDR3 sequence is 14 residues long. The CDR3 protein is CSAPKGQPNQPQHF.